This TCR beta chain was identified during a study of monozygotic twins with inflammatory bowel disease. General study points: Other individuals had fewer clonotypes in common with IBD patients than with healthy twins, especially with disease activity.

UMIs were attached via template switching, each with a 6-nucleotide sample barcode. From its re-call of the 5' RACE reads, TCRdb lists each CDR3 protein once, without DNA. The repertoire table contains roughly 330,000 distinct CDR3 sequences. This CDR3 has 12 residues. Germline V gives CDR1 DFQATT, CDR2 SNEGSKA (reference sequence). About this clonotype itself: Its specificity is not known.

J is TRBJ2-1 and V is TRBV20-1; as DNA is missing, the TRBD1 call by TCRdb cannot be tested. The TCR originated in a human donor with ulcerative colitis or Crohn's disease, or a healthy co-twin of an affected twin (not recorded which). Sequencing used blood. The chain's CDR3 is CSAPRADNEQFF.